The TCR beta chain described here comes from a study of cytomegalovirus exposure and HLA in healthy donors. Losses at the gene ends were 6 bases for V and 2 bases for J; bases not matched to a gene: 3. The V gene's germline CDR1 is MNHEY and CDR2 SVGAGI. CDR3 length equals 13 residues. PCR amplification relied on 60 Vbeta primers (plus 13 Jbeta primers). Assay: immunoSEQ multiplex PCR; the TCRdb copy retains only in-frame clones and omits some. This table holds 80,000 to 95,000 clones, roughly four fifths found once. Notes on the study in general: Exclusion applied to some V segments, including TRBV6-2 and TRBV6-3, as they were indistinguishable.

Turning to this clone: Its cognate antigen is unknown.

Sequenced sample: PBMCs. The chain couples TRBV6-5 to TRBJ1-1; TRBD1 matches at 7 bases. This sequence originates from a woman aged 18-29 years in good health and CMV-seropositive. CDR3 bases: TGTGCCAGCAGACAGGGGCAAAACACTGAAGCTTTCTTT. Encoded protein: CASRQGQNTEAFF.